Included here is one T cell receptor (beta chain) sequence, with context. The data are from a study of cytomegalovirus exposure and HLA in healthy donors. A multiplex PCR was run with 60 Vbeta primers and 13 Jbeta primers. Sequencing was performed with immunoSEQ multiplex PCR; in TCRdb, only in-frame clones are kept and a portion is missing. Of approximately 150,000 clones listed, more than 65% are singletons. The V and J ends lost 6 bases and 0 bases, in that order; junction bases with no gene match: 4. The CDR3 is made up of 15 amino acids. Germline V gene lookup returns CDR1 MNHNS and CDR2 SASEGT. This clonotype originated in a woman aged 40 to 49 in good health and CMV-seropositive. V usage is TRBV6-1 and J usage is TRBJ1-4, with 7 bases fitting TRBD1. Sequencing input: PBMCs. The CDR3 nucleotides read TGTGCCAGCAGGATAGGACAGGCAACTAATGAAAAACTGTTTTTT. Its translation: CASRIGQATNEKLFF.